This paragraph covers one TCR beta chain sequence. What it binds is not known. TCR beta CDR3 regions were amplified from RNA. With the HTBI primer set, the TCR CDR3 went through a first round of RT-PCR. TCRdb used MiXCR to reprocess the multiplex PCR reads, holding one entry per CDR3 protein. This sample carries more than 350,000 distinct CDR3 sequences, around 15% of them seen once, and the ten largest clones take roughly a fifth. This record belongs to a study of T cells in Graves' hyperthyroidism and ophthalmopathy. Study-wide results and caveats: In validation, the model predicted ophthalmopathy. These predictions came a median approximately 5.9 months before onset.

Each ophthalmopathy patient scored at least 3 on the Clinical Activity Score and at least 4 on NOSPECS grade, with duration under 3 months. In making diagnoses, clinical symptoms, serum thyroxine and TRAb, thyroid ultrasound and orbital computed tomography were all used. V lost 3 bases and J lost 6; bases outside the gene matches: 6. CDR1 and CDR2 from the germline V gene are MDHEN and SYDVKM. The length of the CDR3 is 15 residues. The clonotype originates from a woman aged 55-69 years with Graves' ophthalmopathy. V is TRBV28 and J is TRBJ2-7; 12 nucleotides match TRBD1. The sequencing input was blood. This CDR3 reads CASSLGPGQGAEQYF. The DNA of the CDR3 is TGTGCCAGCAGTTTGGGACCGGGACAGGGGGCCGAGCAGTACTTC.